This T cell receptor beta chain emerged from a study of cytomegalovirus exposure and HLA in healthy donors listed by TCRdb under 2017. About the full investigation: An earlier analysis of more than 550 of the donors reported around 280 Gb of sequence data and around 100 million unique TCR beta sequences obtained from about 179 million T cells. An early release covering roughly 640 HLA-typed donors comprised about 310 gigabases of sequencing data and approximately 85 million unique TCR sequences. The genetic ancestry cluster associated with self-reported Caucasian donors included about four fifths of the roughly 400 genotyped donors. The study aimed to test whether cataloging public T cell receptors could reveal signatures of past pathogen exposure. The study profiled the T cell repertoires of about 640 subjects by immunosequencing and related them to cytomegalovirus serostatus. Along with the roughly 670-subject first cohort, a separate validation cohort of over a hundred different subjects was used. To predict cytomegalovirus infection status, the study brought together high-throughput TCR immunosequencing, statistical association of individual TCRs with disease status, and machine learning. A later analysis re-analyzed previously published TCR beta repertoires from roughly 600 donors and added high-resolution HLA genotyping to study TCR occurrence patterns. The later analysis used no new phenotypic data to find candidate immune exposures, relying instead on TCR beta sequences and their occurrence across donors. An earlier analysis of fewer than 750 of the donors used high-throughput TCR beta sequencing to judge whether each TCR beta V gene segment behaved as functional or pseudogenic. Donor age, sex, ethnicity and CMV serostatus were compiled alongside the repertoire data. Genome-wide SNP genotypes for about 65% of the roughly 700 donors were used in a later genetic analysis, which treated that subset as a discovery cohort. Every repertoire in the discovery cohort had been generated on one and the same sequencing platform. Class I and class II HLA loci were covered by the typing at four-digit resolution. The number of typed donors differed by locus: 629-630 for A, B, C, DRB1 and DQB1; 522 for DQA1; fewer than 610 for DPA1; and roughly 450 for DPB1. Because of strong linkage in the cohort, a few DR-DQ haplotypes were treated as single units for association and clustering. Across some 400 genotyped donors of the cohort, an average of about 240,000 unique TCR beta nucleotide sequences per donor were sequenced, and approximately 19% of those sequences were non-productive. The paper's findings and limits, for the study overall: In vitro tests confirmed that a few of the cytomegalovirus-associated TCR beta chains recognize cytomegalovirus antigens. The 87-base-pair reads could not distinguish some IMGT-functional V segments, including TRBV6-2 and TRBV6-3, so those segments were excluded. Sequencing depth was assumed to be roughly uniform across donors in the presence/absence analyses, though that assumption may not hold. At a false discovery rate of 0.05, a later analysis linked 16,000 or so TCR beta sequences to specific HLA alleles. Compared with the 666-donor mean, donors in an Asian-associated ancestry cluster had fewer N-insertions in productive TCRs, according to a later genetic analysis. The study listed 150 to 200 TCR beta chains as associated with cytomegalovirus. In both the original and validation cohorts, the classifier was reported to diagnose cytomegalovirus status with high specificity and sensitivity. Most TCR sequences were seen in very few donors, while some public TCRs were found in many individuals. According to a later analysis, most CMV-associated TCR beta chains appeared to be HLA-restricted, and the HLA associations seemed to be driven largely by CMV exposure. Only TCR beta chains were sequenced in this cohort, and the absence of alpha or paired-chain data limited detectable features. CMV serostatus was the only immune exposure information available for the cohort. Roughly 17 rarely observed V segments, including chromosome 9 orphons, were excluded from the earlier analysis of a few hundred of the donors because counts were too low. Several of the top co-occurrence clusters appeared to be linked to parvovirus B19, influenza, CMV and Epstein-Barr virus, according to a later analysis. Linkage disequilibrium might explain the correlated functional status among segregating V segments, but an unknown experimental factor could not be excluded. HLA typing was unavailable for some donors at each locus, so association tests used only the typed subset. A later analysis found that TCR association rates varied across HLA loci, with DRB1 alleles showing the most associated TCRs and HLA-C alleles the fewest. A group of highly shared sequence variants was considered likely to be a technical artifact of the sequencing pipeline. In an earlier analysis of approximately 590 of the donors, most TCR beta V segments were observed in productive rearrangements about 90% or about 30% of the time, broadly matching IMGT annotations. V-gene and J-gene trimming of TCR beta chains was associated with a missense DCLRE1C variant in a later genetic analysis, and the association was replicated in an independent cohort. A further reported finding was that TCR beta sequences accurately predicted the HLA-A and HLA-B alleles for most subjects in the first cohort. In a later analysis, HLA-associated TCR beta chains showed more clonal expansion and lower generation probabilities than non-associated chains that were equally common. Assigning TCR associations to individual alleles was difficult when HLA alleles, especially DR and DQ, strongly co-occurred. It was suggested by the authors that the approach could potentially be generalized to other disease states and immunological phenotypes.

Libraries were prepared through the immunoSEQ multiplex PCR assay. For the multiplex PCR, a mixture combining 60 forward primers for TCR Vbeta segments and 13 reverse primers for TCR Jbeta segments was used. The CDR3 region of rearranged TCR beta genes was amplified from genomic DNA by a multiplex PCR assay. The Illumina HiSeq System was used to sequence the amplified TCR beta libraries as 87-base-pair reads. From the authors' description of their analysis: A later analysis tallied tens of millions of unique TCR beta chains across the 610 or so repertoires, and approximately 9.9 million of those chains were shared by two or more donors. Raw reads were error-corrected and collapsed into unique sequences by a nearest-neighbor algorithm in which closely related sequences were merged to remove PCR and sequencing errors. V, D and J gene segments were assigned by aligning CDR3 sequences to IMGT reference sequences. For a sequence to be retained, at least a six-nucleotide match to both a V gene segment and a J gene segment was required. A rearrangement counted as productive if the CDR3 had no stop codons and remained in frame with V and J, and every other rearrangement counted as non-productive. CDR3 was defined by IMGT convention, running from the second conserved V-encoded cysteine to the conserved J-encoded phenylalanine. Sequences without an unambiguous match to a single V gene segment were excluded from the earlier analysis of about 600 of the donors. In an earlier analysis of more than 500 of the donors, a V segment was called functional when productive rearrangements were above 56.7%, and segregating when the standard deviation between donors exceeded 5%. A statistical classification framework was built for diagnosing cytomegalovirus status from the catalog of TCR beta chain sequences. A later analysis assigned V and J genes by comparing TCR nucleotide sequences with IMGT/GENE-DB human TR gene sequences. In a later analysis, CDR3 sequences and most-parsimonious VDJ recombination scenarios were assigned using the TCRdist pipeline. In a later analysis, every TCR beta chain was defined by the combination of its CDR3 amino acid sequence and its V-gene family, and reads without a unique V-gene family were dropped. In a later analysis, some 600 highly shared, low-generation-probability nucleotide sequences were removed to address suspected cross-contamination and a sequencing artifact. For each public chain, a later analysis derived a clonal expansion index from normalized ranks of inferred template counts within each repertoire. In a later analysis, generation probabilities were computed with a VDJ recombination model fitted to out-of-frame rearrangements, and the resulting probabilities were checked against IGoR. Hypergeometric tests were used in a later analysis to score TCR-TCR, TCR-HLA and TCR-CMV co-occurrence, with a repertoire-size bias correction applied to the TCR pairs. In a later analysis, false discovery rates were estimated by permuting HLA or CMV assignments 20 times. A later analysis grouped co-occurring TCRs with DBSCAN, adding TCRdist sequence similarity when clustering within HLA-allele-positive subsets. Co-occurrence clustering excluded repertoires with fewer than 30,000 or more than 120,000 public chains, plus five with anomalous nucleotide sharing. TCRdb holds this immuneACCESS table with in-frame rearrangements only. Some clones are missing; in checked studies, unresolved V genes explain under half, and the rest has no known cause. That table supplies the V and J calls and clone size; D and trimming were determined from the DNA. Within this sample are under 300,000 clones, with 70% to 90% of them counted one time only. The leading ten clones occupy about 2% of the sample.

The CDR3 spans 13 residues, from the cysteine through the phenylalanine. The only DNA kept is the CDR3, 39 bases in frame from the first base. According to the germline V gene, CDR1 reads MRHNA and CDR2 reads SNTAGT. The junction shows trimming of 2 bases on V and 2 bases on J, plus 7 bases between the germline ends. The cohort comprised approximately 700 healthy bone marrow donors. All cohort members were sampled while nominally healthy, although unrecorded immune exposures were likely present. The donor tested CMV seropositive, placing the donor among the roughly 300 seropositive members of the cohort. Each donor provided a peripheral blood sample, and peripheral blood mononuclear cells were used for TCR beta sequencing. The Qiagen DNeasy Blood Extraction Kit was used to extract genomic DNA from the blood cell samples. This clone was found a few times. This clone's antigen is unknown. Base qualities are not at hand, and no much larger clone is one base apart.

The rearrangement joined TRBV6-4 to TRBJ2-7, with the D gene uncertain. Sequencing was performed on PBMCs. The receptor was derived from a woman aged 40 to 55 in good health and CMV-seropositive. The nucleotide sequence reads TGTGCCAGCAGTGACCAGTCGACCTACGAGCAGTACTTC. Its protein reads: CASSDQSTYEQYF.